The 28 T cell receptor beta chains in this list originate from one sample, sequenced in a study of blood T cell repertoires in COVID-19. Sequencing was performed with immunoSEQ multiplex PCR; in TCRdb, only in-frame clones are kept and a portion is missing. The data show 34,000 or so clones, roughly three quarters seen once. Sequenced material: peripheral blood. Receptors originate from a man aged 80 or over with acute or convalescent COVID-19.

This rearrangement joins TRBV6-4 to TRBJ1-2; 7 positions agree with TRBD1. In germline, CDR1 is MRHNA, CDR2 SNTAGT. The J segment lost 8 bases and the V segment lost 6 bases, leaving 15 bases of the junction unmatched. This CDR3 has 15 residues. The CDR3 region is CASSPQGQAALGYTF. DNA of the CDR3: TGTGCCAGCAGCCCCCAAGGACAGGCGGCTCTCGGCTACACCTTC.

The chain carries TRBV7-9 and TRBJ1-3; D is possibly TRBD1 (6 bases). CDR1 is SEHNR and CDR2 is FQNEAQ in the germline V gene (reference sequence). With 6 bases removed from V and 4 bases from J, the gap between germline ends came to 10 bases. The CDR3 contains 13 residues. The CDR3 here is CASSTGSGNTIYF. The CDR3 DNA is TGTGCCAGCAGTACAGGGTCCGGAAACACCATATATTTT.

This clone is judged medium-sized (0.01 to 0.1%). The chain combines TRBV7-9 with TRBJ2-2; possibly TRBD2 for D (6 bases). V was shortened by 5 bases and J by 5 bases, with 12 bases between the two germline ends. CDR1 and CDR2 from the germline V gene are SEHNR and FQNEAQ (reference sequence). This CDR3 comprises 14 residues. CDR3 in DNA: TGTGCCAGCAGCGCCGGGGCGGGGACCGGGGAGCTGTTTTTT. Its protein is CASSAGAGTGELFF.

In this sample, this clone turned up once. CDR3 amino acids: CASSLNSGVGTQYF. In DNA form, the CDR3 reads TGCGCCAGCAGCTTAAATTCGGGGGTTGGGACCCAGTACTTC. This chain links TRBV5-1 with TRBJ2-5; a possible D gene is TRBD2 (6 bases). Germline CDR1 SGHRS, CDR2 YFSETQ. V was clipped by 2 bases and J by 7 bases, with 15 bases between them. The CDR3 totals 14 residues.

This clone was observed a single time. This chain connects TRBV7-3 to TRBJ1-1, with TRBD1 matching 9 bases. V lost 3 bases to trimming and J lost 9 bases; unmatched junction nucleotides: 5. The CDR3 runs 13 residues. CDR1 is SGHTA and CDR2 is FQGTGA in the germline V gene. The CDR3 DNA is TGTGCCAGCAGCTTTAAAGGGACAGGGCAAGCTTTCTTT. Translation gives CASSFKGTGQAFF.

This clone turned up a few times. The chain employs TRBV9 and TRBJ2-3, with 7 bases lining up with TRBD2. Unmatched junction bases numbered 14, after V lost 0 bases and J lost 7 bases. The CDR3 is 17 residues long. Germline assignment: CDR1 SGDLS and CDR2 YYNGEE. This CDR3 is CASSVEMFSGQGNTQYF. The CDR3, as DNA: TGTGCCAGCAGCGTAGAGATGTTTAGCGGGCAAGGAAATACGCAGTATTTT.

The chain carries TRBV9 and TRBJ1-2; D perhaps matches TRBD1 (6 bases). The germline gives CDR1 SGDLS, CDR2 YYNGEE. CDR3 length equals 16 residues. Trimming took off 0 bases at V and 6 bases at J, with 18 bases between the two ends. DNA for the CDR3: TGTGCCAGCAGCGTAGATGGAGGGGGGGTTCCAGATGGCTACACCTTC. Protein product: CASSVDGGGVPDGYTF.

The rearrangement links TRBV6-1 to TRBJ1-2; D is perhaps TRBD1 (5 bases). The CDR3 contains 15 residues. V was clipped by 0 bases and J by 5 bases, with 13 bases between them. CDR1 and CDR2 from the germline V gene are MNHNS and SASEGT. Here the CDR3 reads CASSEAAGSLYGYTF. The CDR3 DNA sequence: TGTGCCAGCAGTGAAGCGGCAGGGTCCCTTTATGGCTACACCTTC.

The chain recombines TRBV7-3 with TRBJ2-7, with 7 bases lining up with TRBD1. V dropped 5 bases and J dropped 2; count of bases not matched to a gene: 12. CDR3 length: 16 amino acids. Germline V gene sequence: CDR1 SGHTA, CDR2 FQGTGA. CDR3 loop: CASSPHGTDLTYEQYF. The CDR3 nucleotides are TGTGCCAGCAGCCCGCACGGGACAGATCTTACCTACGAGCAGTACTTC.

The CDR3 DNA is TGCGCCAGCAGCTTGTCGGACACCGGTTTGAACACTGAAGCTTTCTTT. Its protein product is CASSLSDTGLNTEAFF. The chain recombines TRBV5-1 with TRBJ1-1; TRBD1 might be the D (5 bases). The CDR3 contains 16 residues. The V and J ends lost 1 base and 0 bases respectively, with 13 bases between them. The germline V gene has CDR1 SGHRS and CDR2 YFSETQ.

The chain joins TRBV5-1 to TRBJ2-3; D possibly corresponds to TRBD1 (6 bases). The CDR3 length is 14 residues. From germline, CDR1 is SGHRS and CDR2 YFSETQ. V dropped 5 bases and J dropped 4 bases, with 14 bases sitting between them. The CDR3 DNA sequence: TGCGCCAGCAGGGGGGAGCAGGGGCCAGATACGCAGTATTTT. Translated, it gives CASRGEQGPDTQYF.

The chain recombines TRBV6-5 with TRBJ2-7, with 8 nucleotides matching TRBD1. Germline V gene sequence: CDR1 MNHEY, CDR2 SVGAGI. The V segment lost 5 bases and the J segment 1 base; nucleotides outside the gene matches: 7. There are 15 residues in the CDR3. CDR3 residues: CASSTSGGGSYEQYF. CDR3 coding DNA: TGTGCCAGCAGTACCTCAGGGGGCGGGTCCTACGAGCAGTACTTC.

The chain is built from TRBV18 and TRBJ1-3, with a possible D match to TRBD1 (5 bases). This CDR3 is 16 amino acids long. Trimming left V 3 bases short and J 0 bases short, with 12 bases between. Germline CDR1 reads KGHSH; CDR2 reads LQKENI. The CDR3 spells CASSPSDSLSGNTIYF. CDR3 nucleotide sequence: TGTGCCAGCTCACCCTCAGACAGCCTCTCTGGAAACACCATATATTTT.

The chain uses TRBV21-1 and TRBJ2-7; the table's TRBD2 call for D was not verified on the DNA. TRBV21-1 has pseudogene status. The CDR3 consists of 16 residues. CDR3 in amino acids: CASHPKGRGAPLEQYF. DNA of the CDR3: TGTGCCAGCCACCCCAAGGGGCGGGGGGCCCCCCTCGAGCAGTACTTC.

V is TRBV5-4 and J is TRBJ2-5; 13 bases are a match to TRBD2. J was trimmed by 4 bases and V by 2 bases; bases with no gene match: 2. CDR1 and CDR2 (germline): SGHNT, YYREEE (reference sequence). This CDR3 spans 15 amino acids. The CDR3 sequence is CASSLRLAGGETQYF. CDR3 nucleotides: TGTGCCAGCAGCTTACGACTAGCGGGAGGAGAGACCCAGTACTTC. Full variable domain (remainder filled in from reference TRBV5-4 and TRBJ2-5): ETGVTQSPTHLIKTRGQQVTLRCSSQSGHNTVSWYQQALGQGPQFIFQYYREEENGRGNFPPRFSGLQFPNYSSELNVNALELDDSALYLCASSLRLAGGETQYFGPGTRLLVL.

The J gene is TRBJ2-5, the V gene TRBV18; no clear D gene. V was trimmed by 6 bases and J by 2 bases, leaving 13 bases between them. Looked up from germline, CDR1 is KGHSH and CDR2 is LQKENI. The CDR3 spans 14 residues. This chain's CDR3 is CASSQSRNQETQYF. The CDR3 DNA reads TGTGCCAGCTCGCAATCCAGGAATCAAGAGACCCAGTACTTC.

There are a few counts of this clone. This sequence joins TRBV6-5 and TRBJ1-1; D unresolved. This CDR3 is 13 amino acids long. Germline V lookup: CDR1 MNHEY, CDR2 SVGAGI. This CDR3 is CAQRPIKNTEAFF. As DNA, the CDR3 is TGTGCTCAGAGGCCTATTAAGAACACTGAAGCTTTCTTT.

This chain connects TRBV3-1 (or the pseudogene TRBV3-2) to TRBJ2-3, with D possibly being TRBD2 (6 bases). Trimming took off 11 bases at V and 1 base at J, with 16 bases between the two ends. From germline, CDR1 is LGHDT and CDR2 YNNKEL (reference sequence). The length of the CDR3 is 14 residues. The CDR3 nucleotides are TGTGCCTCAGGTGAGCGGAGGGGCACAGATACGCAGTATTTT. It codes for CASGERRGTDTQYF.

This chain links TRBV6-2 or TRBV6-3 with TRBJ2-7; 10 bases map to TRBD2. CDR3 length equals 15 residues. V shed 2 bases and J 5 bases; nucleotides not matched to a gene: 6. From germline, CDR1 is MNHEY and CDR2 SVGEGT. CDR3 in amino acids: CASSYPSSGSHEQYF. CDR3 in DNA: TGTGCCAGCAGTTACCCCTCTAGCGGGAGCCACGAGCAGTACTTC.

This chain connects TRBV5-1 to TRBJ2-1; D ambiguous. V was shortened by 7 bases and J by 8 bases, with 10 bases between the two germline ends. The CDR3 is 11 residues long. Germline lookup yields CDR1 SGHRS and CDR2 YFSETQ. CDR3 in DNA: TGCGCCAGCCACGGAGAATATGAGCAGTTCTTC. This translates into CASHGEYEQFF.

The chain is built from TRBV7-9 and TRBJ1-2, with unresolved D. There are 15 residues in the CDR3. Per the germline V gene, CDR1 is SEHNR and CDR2 is FQNEAQ (reference sequence). The V gene lost 4 bases and the J gene lost 4 bases, with 16 bases spanning the gap. CDR3 protein: CASSSTPLGSYGYTF. CDR3 nucleotide sequence: TGTGCCAGCAGCTCCACCCCGCTGGGGAGCTATGGCTACACCTTC.

V and J are TRBV9 and TRBJ2-3; TRBD2 agrees at 12 bases. There are 15 residues in the CDR3. The germline V gene encodes CDR1 SGDLS and CDR2 YYNGEE. With 4 bases clipped from V and 1 base from J, the junction kept 1 base outside the gene matches. CDR3 protein: CASSRTSGGTDTQYF. The CDR3 DNA is TGTGCCAGCAGCAGGACTAGCGGGGGCACAGATACGCAGTATTTT.

This clone was detected only a few times. V usage is TRBV2 and J usage is TRBJ2-7; TRBD2 might be the D (5 bases). The CDR3 spans 14 residues. The V and J ends lost 5 bases and 2 bases respectively, with 13 bases between them. The germline CDR1 and CDR2 sequences are SNHLY and FYNNEI. Here the CDR3 reads CASSPGVTTYEQYF. Here the CDR3 DNA reads TGTGCCAGCAGTCCCGGGGTCACTACCTACGAGCAGTACTTC.

The chain carries TRBV4-2 and TRBJ1-1; maybe TRBD1 (5 bases). Germline V gene sequence: CDR1 LGHNA, CDR2 YNFKEQ. The V end was cut by 0 bases, the J end by 3 bases, with 14 bases between. CDR3 length: 16 residues. The CDR3 reads CASSQDWLGGYTEAFF. CDR3 coding DNA: TGTGCCAGCAGCCAAGATTGGCTGGGGGGGTACACTGAAGCTTTCTTT.

The chain is built from TRBV2 and TRBJ1-2, with TRBD1 as a possible D gene (5 bases). The V gene's germline CDR1 is SNHLY and CDR2 FYNNEI. Trimming took off 6 bases at V and 2 bases at J, with 13 bases between the two ends. The CDR3 runs to 14 residues. The CDR3 reads CASSGGSRNYGYTF. DNA for the CDR3: TGTGCCAGCAGCGGGGGTAGTCGCAACTATGGCTACACCTTC. Variable domain in full (rest from reference TRBV2 and TRBJ1-2): EPEVTQTPSHQVTQMGQEVILRCVPISNHLYFYWYRQILGQKVEFLVSFYNNEISEKSEIFDDQFSVERPDGSNFTLKIRSTKLEDSAMYFCASSGGSRNYGYTFGSGTRLTVV.

The V call is TRBV19, the J call TRBJ1-2; 8 bases agree with TRBD1. The CDR3 loop spans 14 amino acids. Germline CDR1 is LNHDA and CDR2 is SQIVND (reference sequence). The ends lost 5 bases at V and 5 bases at J; junction bases unmatched: 7. The CDR3 sequence: CASSLTGGGYGYTF. CDR3 in DNA: TGTGCCAGTAGTCTAACAGGGGGAGGATATGGCTACACCTTC.

The chain joins TRBV11-2 to TRBJ2-3; 10 bases are a match to TRBD2. The CDR3 runs 15 residues. J was trimmed by 2 bases and V by 4 bases; bases with no gene match: 3. Germline V lookup: CDR1 SGHAT, CDR2 FQNNGV. The CDR3 protein is CASSSSGGVTDTQYF. The CDR3 DNA reads as TGTGCCAGCAGCTCAAGCGGGGGGGTCACAGATACGCAGTATTTT.

The chain links TRBV6-5 to TRBJ1-5; 7 bases map to TRBD1. CDR3 length: 14 amino acids. V trimming: 4 bases; J trimming: 6 bases; junction bases outside the gene matches: 6. Germline V gene sequence: CDR1 MNHEY, CDR2 SVGAGI. CDR3 DNA: TGTGCCAGCAGTTTCCAGGGGGGAGGTCAGCCCCAGCATTTT. It encodes CASSFQGGGQPQHF.